This T cell receptor (beta chain) came from a study of blood T cell repertoires in COVID-19 (dated by TCRdb to about 2020). The study in broad terms: The collaborator samples originated in the United States, Italy and Spain and spanned the acute and convalescent phases of COVID-19. A freely available public database, intended as a resource for researchers studying the immune response to SARS-CoV-2, is where the repertoires were released. The samples were drawn from two sources: the first 160 participants of the ongoing ImmuneRACE study, and 1,200 or so subjects contributed by 6 global collaborators. Deeply sampled blood TCRbeta repertoires from subjects exposed to, actively infected with, or recovered from COVID-19 were included in the dataset. Where available, HLA class I and class II types were obtained from metadata supplied by the sample provider rather than from assay-based typing. The prospective study material was composed of cDNA or gDNA derived from T cells, B-cell-depleted T cells, or PBMCs. The sample metadata nearly always contained a de-identified subject ID, COVID-19 status, age in years and sex.

The immunoSEQ Assay, a bias-controlled multiplex PCR, was used to amplify TCRbeta CDR3 regions from genomic DNA. As for the original processing: Within the assay, amplification of reference gene primers was used to estimate how many nucleated cells each sample contained. To quantify the absolute abundance of each unique TCRbeta CDR3 rearrangement, sequence reads were collapsed and filtered. For each sample, productive Simpson clonality was calculated as the square root of Simpson's diversity index over productive rearrangements. TCRdb stores this immuneACCESS table with in-frame sequences only. Part of the clones is absent; in the studies checked, under half of the shortfall reflects unresolved V genes, and no reason is known for the rest. The DNA gave D and trimming, while V, J and clone size come from that table. The sample table holds over 65,000 clones, of which about 88% were seen once. 6.3% of the sample is in the top ten clones.

In Seattle, one collaborating source enrolled patients while the infection was active and tracked those patients longitudinally over the course of disease. The collaborating institutions used their own protocols to collect whole blood in K2EDTA tubes. For TCRbeta analysis, collaborator samples were shipped as frozen whole blood, as isolated PBMCs, or as DNA extracted from either sample type. On this clone itself: What antigen it recognizes has not been identified. No much larger clone is present one base from it, and per-base qualities are unavailable.

V is cut back by 5 bases and J by 0 bases, with 2 bases in the junction unmatched. From cysteine to phenylalanine, the CDR3 is 15 amino acids long. Just CDR3 DNA is preserved here, 45 bases in frame from base 1. Via the germline V gene, CDR1 is KGHSH and CDR2 LQKENI. Broad study findings and their caveats: Clinical and demographic metadata were provided uncurated, with the amount varying by source and participant.

Recombination joined TRBV18 with TRBJ2-2, with 8 central nucleotides matching TRBD1. Sequencing was done on a sample of peripheral blood. This receptor was identified in an elderly man with COVID-19, enrolled during active disease. The nucleotide sequence reads as follows: TGTGCCAGCTCAACGACAGGGGCGAACACCGGGGAGCTGTTTTTT. The translation is CASSTTGANTGELFF.